This note documents a single TCR beta chain sequence. The length of the CDR3 is 14 residues. Germline V lookup: CDR1 SEHNR, CDR2 FQNEAQ (reference sequence). V lost 6 bases to trimming and J lost 4 bases, with 14 bases between them. Researchers prepared the TCRbeta library using unique molecular identifiers, the study reports. Each CDR3 protein gets one entry after TCRdb re-called the PCR reads with MiXCR. The sample has around 600,000 distinct CDR3 sequences, approximately 15% seen once; the top ten hold approximately 1%. This entry is derived from a study of T-cell reconstitution after alpha-beta-depleted transplantation in children.

The sample consisted of PBMCs from the stem cell graft donor, taken from the stem cell graft. The receptor's source is a human donor who donated a stem cell graft to a child with acute myeloid leukemia. The chain is built from TRBV7-9 and TRBJ2-3; D might be TRBD1 (6 bases). DNA of the CDR3: TGTGCCAGCAGGGCCGGACAGTTGCCAGATACGCAGTATTTT. It specifies CASRAGQLPDTQYF.